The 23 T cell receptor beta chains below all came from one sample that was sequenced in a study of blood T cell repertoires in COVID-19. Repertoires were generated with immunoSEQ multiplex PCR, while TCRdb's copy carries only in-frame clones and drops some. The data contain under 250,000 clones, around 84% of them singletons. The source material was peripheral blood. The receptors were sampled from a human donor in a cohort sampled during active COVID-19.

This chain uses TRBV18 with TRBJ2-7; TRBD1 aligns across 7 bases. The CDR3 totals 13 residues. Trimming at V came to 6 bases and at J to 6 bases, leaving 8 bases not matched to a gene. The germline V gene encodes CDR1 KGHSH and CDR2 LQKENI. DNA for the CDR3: TGTGCCAGCTCGTCTGACAGGGAAGGCGAGCAGTACTTC. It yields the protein CASSSDREGEQYF.

This chain's CDR3 is CASSPAGGLSNQPQHF. In DNA, the CDR3 is TGTGCCAGCAGCCCCGCTGGTGGGCTCAGCAATCAGCCCCAGCATTTT. This chain links TRBV5-5 with TRBJ1-5; D call uncertain. Germline assignment: CDR1 SGHKS and CDR2 YYEKEE (reference sequence). Trimming cost V 4 bases and J 1 base, with 15 bases left between them. CDR3 size: 16 residues.

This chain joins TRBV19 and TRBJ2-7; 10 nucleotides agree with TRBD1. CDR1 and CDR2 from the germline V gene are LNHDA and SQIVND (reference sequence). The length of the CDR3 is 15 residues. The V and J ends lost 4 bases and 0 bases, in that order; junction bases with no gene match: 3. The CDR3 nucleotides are TGTGCCAGTAGTAGGGGACAGGGGCTCTCCTACGAGCAGTACTTC. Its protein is CASSRGQGLSYEQYF.

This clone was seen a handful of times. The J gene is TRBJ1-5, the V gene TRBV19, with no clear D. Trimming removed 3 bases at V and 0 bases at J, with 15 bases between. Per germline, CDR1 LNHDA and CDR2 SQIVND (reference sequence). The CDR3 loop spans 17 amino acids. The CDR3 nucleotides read TGTGCCAGTAGTATTACCCTAGACCGTTATAGCAATCAGCCCCAGCATTTT. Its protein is CASSITLDRYSNQPQHF.

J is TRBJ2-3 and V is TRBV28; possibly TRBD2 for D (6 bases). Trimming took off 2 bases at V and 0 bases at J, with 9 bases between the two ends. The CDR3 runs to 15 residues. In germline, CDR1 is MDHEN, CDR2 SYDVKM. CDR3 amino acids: CASSLVAASTDTQYF. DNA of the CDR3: TGTGCCAGCAGTTTAGTAGCGGCTAGCACAGATACGCAGTATTTT. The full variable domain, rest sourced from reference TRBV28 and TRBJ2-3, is DVKVTQSSRYLVKRTGEKVFLECVQDMDHENMFWYRQDPGLGLRLIYFSYDVKMKEKGDIPEGYSVSREKKERFSLILESASTNQTSMYLCASSLVAASTDTQYFGPGTRLTVL.

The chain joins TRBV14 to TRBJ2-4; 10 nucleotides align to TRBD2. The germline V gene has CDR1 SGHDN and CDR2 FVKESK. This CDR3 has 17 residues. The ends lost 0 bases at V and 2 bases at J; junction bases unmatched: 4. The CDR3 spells CASSQDWGLATKNIQYF. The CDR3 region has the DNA TGTGCCAGCAGCCAAGATTGGGGACTAGCGACCAAAAACATTCAGTACTTC. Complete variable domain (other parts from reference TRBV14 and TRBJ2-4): EAGVTQFPSHSVIEKGQTVTLRCDPISGHDNLYWYRRVMGKEIKFLLHFVKESKQDESGMPNNRFLAERTGGTYSTLKVQPAELEDSGVYFCASSQDWGLATKNIQYFGAGTRLSVL.

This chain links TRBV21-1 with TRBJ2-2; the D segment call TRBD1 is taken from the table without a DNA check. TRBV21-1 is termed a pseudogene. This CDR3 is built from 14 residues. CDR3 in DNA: TGTGCCAAAGACAGGGGGCCGAACACCGGGGAGCTGTTTTTT. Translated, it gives CAKDRGPNTGELFF.

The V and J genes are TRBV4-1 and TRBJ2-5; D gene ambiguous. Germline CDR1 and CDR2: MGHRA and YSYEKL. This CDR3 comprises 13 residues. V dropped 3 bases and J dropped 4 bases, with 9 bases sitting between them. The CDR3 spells CASSQLIGETQYF. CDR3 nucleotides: TGCGCCAGCAGCCAGCTAATTGGAGAGACCCAGTACTTC.

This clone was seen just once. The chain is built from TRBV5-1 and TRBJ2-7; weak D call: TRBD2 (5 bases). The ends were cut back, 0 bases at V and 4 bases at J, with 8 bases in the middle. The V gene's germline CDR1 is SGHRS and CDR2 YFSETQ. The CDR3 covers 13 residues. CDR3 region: CASSLDPGYEQYF. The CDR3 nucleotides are TGCGCCAGCAGCTTGGATCCGGGATACGAGCAGTACTTC.

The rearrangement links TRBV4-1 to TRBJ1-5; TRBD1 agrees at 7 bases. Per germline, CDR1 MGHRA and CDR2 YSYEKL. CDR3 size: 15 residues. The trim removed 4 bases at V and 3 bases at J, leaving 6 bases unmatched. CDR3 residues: CASSPNTGDNQPQHF. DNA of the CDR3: TGCGCCAGCAGCCCGAATACAGGGGACAATCAGCCCCAGCATTTT.

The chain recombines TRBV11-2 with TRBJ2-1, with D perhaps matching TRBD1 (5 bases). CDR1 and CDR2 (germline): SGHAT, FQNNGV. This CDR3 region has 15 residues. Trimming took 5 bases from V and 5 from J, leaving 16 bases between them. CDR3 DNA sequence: TGTGCCAGCAGCCCCTTTGGGGCGTACGACAATGAGCAGTTCTTC. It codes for CASSPFGAYDNEQFF. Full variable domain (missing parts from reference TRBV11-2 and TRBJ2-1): EAGVAQSPRYKIIEKRQSVAFWCNPISGHATLYWYQQILGQGPKLLIQFQNNGVVDDSQLPKDRFSAERLKGVDSTLKIQPAKLEDSAVYLCASSPFGAYDNEQFFGPGTRLTVL.

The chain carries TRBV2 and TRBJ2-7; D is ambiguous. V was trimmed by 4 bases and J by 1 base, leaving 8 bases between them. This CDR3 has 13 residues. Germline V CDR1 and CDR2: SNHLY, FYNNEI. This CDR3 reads CASSGDQSYEQYF. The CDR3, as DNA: TGTGCCAGCAGTGGAGATCAATCCTACGAGCAGTACTTC.

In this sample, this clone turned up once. CDR3 amino acids: CASSFRGQETQYF. In nucleotides, the CDR3 is TGTGCCAGCAGCTTCAGGGGGCAAGAGACCCAGTACTTC. V gene TRBV11-2 combines with J gene TRBJ2-5; 7 bases line up with TRBD1. The CDR3 covers 13 residues. Trimming took 3 bases from V and 2 from J; bases not matched to a gene: 0. Germline V lookup: CDR1 SGHAT, CDR2 FQNNGV.

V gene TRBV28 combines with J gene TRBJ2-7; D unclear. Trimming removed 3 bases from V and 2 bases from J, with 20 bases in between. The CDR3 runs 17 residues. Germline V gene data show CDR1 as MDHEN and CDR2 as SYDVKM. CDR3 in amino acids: CASSFSLFYGLAYEQYF. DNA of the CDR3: TGTGCCAGCAGTTTCTCCCTCTTTTACGGGTTGGCCTACGAGCAGTACTTC.

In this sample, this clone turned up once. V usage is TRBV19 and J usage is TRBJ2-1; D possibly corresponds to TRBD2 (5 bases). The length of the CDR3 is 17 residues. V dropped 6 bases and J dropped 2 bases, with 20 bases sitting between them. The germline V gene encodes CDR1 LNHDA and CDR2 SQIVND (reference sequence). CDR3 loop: CASRQPLDPLTYNEQFF. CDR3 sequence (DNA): TGTGCCAGTAGACAACCACTAGACCCACTAACCTACAATGAGCAGTTCTTC.

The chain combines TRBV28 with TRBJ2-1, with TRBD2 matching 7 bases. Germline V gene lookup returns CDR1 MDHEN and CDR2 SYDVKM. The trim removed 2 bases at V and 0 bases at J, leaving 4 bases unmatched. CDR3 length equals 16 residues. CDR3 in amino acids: CASSLITSASYNEQFF. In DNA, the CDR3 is TGTGCCAGCAGTTTAATAACTAGCGCCTCCTACAATGAGCAGTTCTTC.

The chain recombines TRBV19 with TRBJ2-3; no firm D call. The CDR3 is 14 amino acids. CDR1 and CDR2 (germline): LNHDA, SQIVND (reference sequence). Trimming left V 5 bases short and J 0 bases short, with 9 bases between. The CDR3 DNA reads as TGTGCCAGTAGTCGCGGCCGGAGCACAGATACGCAGTATTTT. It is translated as CASSRGRSTDTQYF. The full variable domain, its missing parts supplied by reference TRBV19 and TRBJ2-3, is DGGITQSPKYLFRKEGQNVTLSCEQNLNHDAMYWYRQDPGQGLRLIYYSQIVNDFQKGDIAEGYSVSREKKESFPLTVTSAQKNPTAFYLCASSRGRSTDTQYFGPGTRLTVL.

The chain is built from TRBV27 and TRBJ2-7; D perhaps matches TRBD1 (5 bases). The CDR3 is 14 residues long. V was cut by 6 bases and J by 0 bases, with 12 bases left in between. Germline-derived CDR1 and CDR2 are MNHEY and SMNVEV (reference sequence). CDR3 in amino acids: CASRLQAPSYEQYF. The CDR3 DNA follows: TGTGCCAGCAGGTTACAGGCACCCTCCTACGAGCAGTACTTC.

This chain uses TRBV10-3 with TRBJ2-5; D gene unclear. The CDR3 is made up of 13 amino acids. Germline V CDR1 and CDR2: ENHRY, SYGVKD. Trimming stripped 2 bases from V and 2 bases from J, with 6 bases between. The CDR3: CAISEGLQETQYF. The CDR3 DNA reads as TGTGCCATCAGTGAGGGGCTGCAAGAGACCCAGTACTTC.

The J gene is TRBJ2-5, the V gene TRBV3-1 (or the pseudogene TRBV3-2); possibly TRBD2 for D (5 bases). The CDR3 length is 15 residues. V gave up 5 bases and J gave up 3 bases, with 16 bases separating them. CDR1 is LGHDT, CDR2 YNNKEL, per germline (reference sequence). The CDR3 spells CASSGTITRKETQYF. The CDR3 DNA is TGTGCCAGCAGCGGCACAATTACTAGAAAAGAGACCCAGTACTTC.

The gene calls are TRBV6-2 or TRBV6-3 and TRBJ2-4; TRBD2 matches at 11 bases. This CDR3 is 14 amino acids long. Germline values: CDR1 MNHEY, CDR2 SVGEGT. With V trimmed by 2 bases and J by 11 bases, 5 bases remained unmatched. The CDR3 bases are TGTGCCAGCAGTTACCAACTAGCGGGAGTGGTTCAGTACTTC. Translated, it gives CASSYQLAGVVQYF.

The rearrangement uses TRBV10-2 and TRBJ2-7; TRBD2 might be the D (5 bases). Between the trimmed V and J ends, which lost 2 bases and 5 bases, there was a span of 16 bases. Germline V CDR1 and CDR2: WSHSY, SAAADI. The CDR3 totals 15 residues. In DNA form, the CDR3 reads TGCGCCAGCAGTGAGCCCCTCTCTCTAGCCCACGAGCAGTACTTC. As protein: CASSEPLSLAHEQYF.

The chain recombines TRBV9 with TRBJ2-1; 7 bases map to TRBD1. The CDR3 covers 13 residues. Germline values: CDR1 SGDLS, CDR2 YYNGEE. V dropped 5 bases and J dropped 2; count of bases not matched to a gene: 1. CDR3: CASRGQTYNEQFF. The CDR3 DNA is TGTGCCAGCAGGGGACAGACCTACAATGAGCAGTTCTTC.